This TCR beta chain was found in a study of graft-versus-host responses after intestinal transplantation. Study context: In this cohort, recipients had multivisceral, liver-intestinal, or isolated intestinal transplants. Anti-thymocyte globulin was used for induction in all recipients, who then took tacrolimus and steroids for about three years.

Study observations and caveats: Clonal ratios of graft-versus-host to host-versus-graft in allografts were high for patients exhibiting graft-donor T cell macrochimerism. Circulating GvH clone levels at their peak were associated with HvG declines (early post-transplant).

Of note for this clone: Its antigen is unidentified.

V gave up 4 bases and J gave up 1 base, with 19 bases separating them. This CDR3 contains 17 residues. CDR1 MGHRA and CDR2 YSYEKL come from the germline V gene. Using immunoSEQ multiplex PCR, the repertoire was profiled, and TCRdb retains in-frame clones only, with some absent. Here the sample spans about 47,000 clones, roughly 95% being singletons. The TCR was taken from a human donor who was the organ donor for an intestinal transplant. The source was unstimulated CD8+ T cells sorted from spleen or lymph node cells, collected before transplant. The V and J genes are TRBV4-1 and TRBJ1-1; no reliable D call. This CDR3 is CASSLGGALFQNTEAFF. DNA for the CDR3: TGCGCCAGCAGCCTCGGAGGAGCACTTTTCCAGAACACTGAAGCTTTCTTT.